The clone carrying this T cell receptor beta chain occurred many times. What it binds is unknown. The record originates from a study of CD8 T cells in ankylosing spondylitis. Overall study findings and caveats: In ankylosing spondylitis blood, a motif of seven to nine highly homologous TCR beta variants appeared characteristic.

One entry per CDR3 protein, called by TCRdb with MiXCR from the 5' RACE reads. This table has under 200,000 distinct CDR3 sequences, approximately 9.9% appearing once. J was trimmed by 7 bases and V by 4 bases; bases with no gene match: 6. CDR1 and CDR2 (germline): LGHNA, YSLEER. The CDR3 has 14 residues. The chain recombines TRBV4-3 with TRBJ2-1; TRBD2 matches at 8 bases. The TCR comes from a female donor with ankylosing spondylitis or in good health (not recorded which). Sequencing used blood, either unsorted or a sorted T cell fraction (not recorded which). The CDR3 spells CASSRAGLGNEQFF. In nucleotides, the CDR3 is TGCGCCAGCAGCCGAGCGGGACTAGGAAATGAGCAGTTCTTC.